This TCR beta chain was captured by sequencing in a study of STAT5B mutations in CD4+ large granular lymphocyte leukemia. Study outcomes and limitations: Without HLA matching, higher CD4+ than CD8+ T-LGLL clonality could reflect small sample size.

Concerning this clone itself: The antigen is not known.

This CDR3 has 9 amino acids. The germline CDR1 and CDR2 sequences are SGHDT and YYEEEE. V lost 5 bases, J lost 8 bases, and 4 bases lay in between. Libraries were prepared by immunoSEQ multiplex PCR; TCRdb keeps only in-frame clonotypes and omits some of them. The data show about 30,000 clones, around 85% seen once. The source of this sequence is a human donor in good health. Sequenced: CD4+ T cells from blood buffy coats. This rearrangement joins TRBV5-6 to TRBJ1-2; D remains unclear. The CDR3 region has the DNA TGTGCCAGCAGGGGCGGCTACACCTTC. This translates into CASRGGYTF. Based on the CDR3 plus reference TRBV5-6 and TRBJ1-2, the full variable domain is DAGVTQSPTHLIKTRGQQVTLRCSPKSGHDTVSWYQQALGQGPQFIFQYYEEEERQRGNFPDRFSGHQFPNYSSELNVNALLLGDSALYLCASRGGYTFGSGTRLTVV.